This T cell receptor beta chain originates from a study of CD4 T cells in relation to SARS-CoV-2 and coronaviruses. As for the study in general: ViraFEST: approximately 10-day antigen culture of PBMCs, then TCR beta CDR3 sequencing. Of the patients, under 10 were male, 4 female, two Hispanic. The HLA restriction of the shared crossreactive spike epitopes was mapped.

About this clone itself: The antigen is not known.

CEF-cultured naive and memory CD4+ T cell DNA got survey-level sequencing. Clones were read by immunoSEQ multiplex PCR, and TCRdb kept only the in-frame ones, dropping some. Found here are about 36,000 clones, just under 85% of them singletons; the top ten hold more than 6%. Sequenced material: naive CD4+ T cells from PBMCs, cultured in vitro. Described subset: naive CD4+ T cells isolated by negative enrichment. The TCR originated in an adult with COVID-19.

The CDR3 DNA sequence: TGTGCCAGCAGCTTAATTCGAGGGGCCAAAAACATTCAGTACTTC. This encodes CASSLIRGAKNIQYF. The V gene is TRBV11-2, the J gene TRBJ2-4; TRBD2 might be the D (5 bases). This CDR3 is 15 amino acids long. In germline, CDR1 is SGHAT, CDR2 FQNNGV. Trimming removed 2 bases from V and 1 base from J, with 9 bases in between.